This record looks at one TCR beta chain sequence and its context. Its antigen is as yet unknown. CDR3 length: 16 amino acids. The V gene's germline CDR1 is MNHEY and CDR2 SMNVEV (reference sequence). V lost 3 bases and J lost 3, with 18 bases in between. Caucasian adults living in Nashville, Tennessee, provided all samples. Deep was the level at which the assay was run. Profiled with immunoSEQ multiplex PCR; TCRdb holds only in-frame clones, not every one. This sample has 600,000 to 750,000 clones; around 91% occur once, and the top ten carry 34%. The data derive from a study of shared clonotypes between healthy human individuals. The study's findings and limits: The sampled material consisted only of blood, and tissue repertoires are likely to differ.

Sequencing was done on a sample of memory CD8+ T cells from PBMCs. Specified subset: CD45RO+ cells pooled with CCR7-negative TemRA cells. V is TRBV27 and J is TRBJ2-7; D might be TRBD2 (7 bases). This sequence was found in a man younger than 30 in good health. Some clones in this sample may be carry-over from other donors' samples. The CDR3 bases are TGTGCCAGCAGTTTTGGCGGGGGAGGGGGGCACTACGAGCAGTACTTC. It is translated as CASSFGGGGGHYEQYF.